This T cell receptor (beta chain) was recovered during a study of pediatric ulcerative colitis. Method: immunoSEQ multiplex PCR; TCRdb's copy keeps in-frame clones and lacks some. Here the sample spans roughly 38,000 clones, around four fifths being singletons. The germline V gene has CDR1 SGHNT and CDR2 YENEEA. The CDR3 sequence is 13 residues long. After removal of 3 bases from V and 8 bases from J, the junction contained 4 bases not matched to a gene. Sequencing was carried out using blood. The chain employs TRBV11-3 and TRBJ2-4; 7 bases are shared with TRBD1. The TCR originated in a girl between 5 and 17 years old with moderate ulcerative colitis. CDR3 sequence (DNA): TGTGCCAGCAGCTTTGAACAGGGGTACATTCAGTACTTC. It is translated as CASSFEQGYIQYF.